Following are 9 T cell receptor beta chains from one sample sequenced in a study of OX40 agonist ivuxolimab in advanced cancers. Sequencing used immunoSEQ multiplex PCR; TCRdb keeps in-frame clones, though not all of them. The repertoire has around 95,000 clones, about 91% of them found once; the top ten carry less than 0.2%. The specimen comprised CD4+ or CD8+ T cells sorted from blood, sampled in a trial of the OX40 agonist ivuxolimab. The receptors shown here come from an adult with an advanced solid tumor such as melanoma, head and neck, liver or kidney cancer.

In regard to this clone: At the DNA level, this CDR3 is encoded by other sequences in the same sample as well. The chain combines TRBV6-4 with TRBJ2-3; D gene unclear. This CDR3 has 14 amino acids. The germline gives CDR1 MRHNA, CDR2 SNTAGT. Trimming stripped 2 bases from V and 1 base from J, with 7 bases between. CDR3 DNA: TGTGCCAGCAGTGACGGGCATCGCACAGATACGCAGTATTTT. It specifies CASSDGHRTDTQYF.

The genes are TRBV28 and TRBJ2-7, with D possibly matching TRBD1 (5 bases). Germline values: CDR1 MDHEN, CDR2 SYDVKM. This CDR3 comprises 12 residues. V shed 8 bases and J shed 4 bases, with 12 bases lying between them. The CDR3 DNA is TGTGCCAGCTGTCAGGGTTGGTACGAGCAGTACTTC. This sequence encodes CASCQGWYEQYF.

The CDR3 reads CASSPPGGQGGTQYF. Here the CDR3 DNA reads TGTGCCAGCAGCCCCCCGGGGGGACAGGGAGGGACGCAGTATTTT. The rearrangement uses TRBV6-5 and TRBJ2-3; 9 bases agree with TRBD1. The V gene end was trimmed by 6 bases and the J gene end by 9 bases; junction bases not matched to a gene: 13. The CDR3 covers 15 residues. The germline CDR1 and CDR2 sequences are MNHEY and SVGAGI.

This chain uses TRBV6-1 with TRBJ2-5, with 9 bases lining up with TRBD1. CDR3 length equals 14 residues. V was pared by 5 bases and J by 7 bases, with 8 bases of the junction left unmatched. In germline, CDR1 is MNHNS, CDR2 SASEGT. In DNA, the CDR3 is TGTGCCAGCAGTAAGAGGGACAGGGAGGGGACCCAGTACTTC. It specifies CASSKRDREGTQYF.

V gene TRBV30 combines with J gene TRBJ2-1; the match to TRBD1 covers 7 bases. CDR1 is GTSNPN and CDR2 is SVGIG in the germline V gene (reference sequence). Losses at the gene ends were 4 bases for V and 3 bases for J; bases not matched to a gene: 6. The CDR3 is 14 amino acids. CDR3 in DNA: TGTGCCTGGAACAGGGACAGCTACTACAATGAGCAGTTCTTC. It is translated as CAWNRDSYYNEQFF. Full variable domain (missing parts from reference TRBV30 and TRBJ2-1): SQTIHQWPATLVQPVGSPLSLECTVEGTSNPNLYWYRQAAGRGLQLLFYSVGIGQISSEVPQNLSASRPQDRQFILSSKKLLLSDSGFYLCAWNRDSYYNEQFFGPGTRLTVL.

This clone was detected only once. This chain joins TRBV6-1 and TRBJ2-7, with TRBD1 matching over 9 bases. This CDR3 spans 11 amino acids. V dropped 7 bases and J dropped 8; count of bases not matched to a gene: 3. CDR1 and CDR2 from the germline V gene are MNHNS and SASEGT. The CDR3 protein is CASNTGGKQYF. As DNA, the CDR3 is TGTGCCAGCAACACAGGGGGCAAGCAGTACTTC.

The chain couples TRBV5-1 to TRBJ2-1; maybe TRBD1 (6 bases). The CDR3 is 13 amino acids. Germline V lookup: CDR1 SGHRS, CDR2 YFSETQ. The V end was cut by 4 bases, the J end by 8 bases, with 13 bases between. CDR3 amino acids: CASSRTALYEQFF. The CDR3 DNA sequence: TGCGCCAGCAGCCGGACAGCCTTATATGAGCAGTTCTTC.

In its sample, this clone was seen once. The V and J genes are TRBV19 and TRBJ1-3; D uncertain. The CDR3 runs 13 residues. Germline V gene data show CDR1 as LNHDA and CDR2 as SQIVND (reference sequence). Between the trimmed V and J ends, which lost 7 bases and 4 bases, there was a span of 11 bases. The CDR3 region is CASNGVAGNTIYF. CDR3 coding DNA: TGTGCCAGTAATGGGGTAGCCGGAAACACCATATATTTT. Full variable domain (missing parts from reference TRBV19 and TRBJ1-3): DGGITQSPKYLFRKEGQNVTLSCEQNLNHDAMYWYRQDPGQGLRLIYYSQIVNDFQKGDIAEGYSVSREKKESFPLTVTSAQKNPTAFYLCASNGVAGNTIYFGEGSWLTVV.

The chain recombines TRBV19 with TRBJ1-6, with D hard to call. In germline, CDR1 is LNHDA, CDR2 SQIVND (reference sequence). The CDR3 consists of 12 residues. V was shortened by 5 bases and J by 8 bases, with 7 bases between the two germline ends. CDR3 in amino acids: CASSVGDSPLHF. CDR3 nucleotides: TGTGCCAGTAGTGTGGGCGATTCACCCCTCCACTTT. Full variable domain (remainder filled in from reference TRBV19 and TRBJ1-6): DGGITQSPKYLFRKEGQNVTLSCEQNLNHDAMYWYRQDPGQGLRLIYYSQIVNDFQKGDIAEGYSVSREKKESFPLTVTSAQKNPTAFYLCASSVGDSPLHFGNGTRLTVT.